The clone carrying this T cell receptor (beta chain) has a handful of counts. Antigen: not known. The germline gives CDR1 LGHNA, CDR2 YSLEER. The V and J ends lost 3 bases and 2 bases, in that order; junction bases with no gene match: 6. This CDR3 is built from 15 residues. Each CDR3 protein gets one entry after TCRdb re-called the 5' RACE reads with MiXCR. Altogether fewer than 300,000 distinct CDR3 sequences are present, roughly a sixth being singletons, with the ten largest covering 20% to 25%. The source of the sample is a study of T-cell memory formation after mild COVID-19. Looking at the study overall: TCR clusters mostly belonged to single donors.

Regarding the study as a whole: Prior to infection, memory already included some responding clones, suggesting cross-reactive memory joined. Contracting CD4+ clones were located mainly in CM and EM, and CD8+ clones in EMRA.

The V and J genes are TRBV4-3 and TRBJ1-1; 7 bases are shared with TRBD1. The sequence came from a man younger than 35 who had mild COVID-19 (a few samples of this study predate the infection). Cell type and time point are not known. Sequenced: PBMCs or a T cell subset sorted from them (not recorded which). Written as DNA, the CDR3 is TGCGCCAGCAGCCAGGACGGACAGGTTAACACTGAAGCTTTCTTT. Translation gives CASSQDGQVNTEAFF.